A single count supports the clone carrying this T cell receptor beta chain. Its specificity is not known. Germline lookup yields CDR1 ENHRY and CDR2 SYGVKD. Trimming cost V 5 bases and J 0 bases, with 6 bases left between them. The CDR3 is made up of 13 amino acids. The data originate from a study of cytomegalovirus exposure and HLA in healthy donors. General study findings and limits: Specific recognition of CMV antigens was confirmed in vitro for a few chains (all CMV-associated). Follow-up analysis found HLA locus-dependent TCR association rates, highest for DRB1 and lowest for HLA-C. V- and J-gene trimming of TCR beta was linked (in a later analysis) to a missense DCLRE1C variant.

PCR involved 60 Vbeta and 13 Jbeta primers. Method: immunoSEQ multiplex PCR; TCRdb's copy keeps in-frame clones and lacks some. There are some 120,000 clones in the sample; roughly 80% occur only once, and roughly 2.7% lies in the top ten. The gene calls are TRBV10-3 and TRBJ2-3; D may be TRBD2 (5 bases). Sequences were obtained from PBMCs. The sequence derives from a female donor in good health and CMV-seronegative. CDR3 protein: CAISTGSTDTQYF. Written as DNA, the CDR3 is TGTGCCATCAGTACGGGGAGCACAGATACGCAGTATTTT.